This T cell receptor beta chain comes out of a study of breast tumors, draining lymph nodes, adjacent tissues. Regarding this clonotype: Its antigen is unknown.

The lymph nodes were axillary draining lymph nodes from breast cancer patients. The CDR3 totals 16 residues. The J segment lost 9 bases and the V segment lost 1 base, leaving 7 bases of the junction unmatched. Germline loops: CDR1 SEHNR, CDR2 FQNEAQ (reference sequence). Study results and caveats: Tumor and nontumor repertoires were significantly more similar in luminal-like than in basal-like breast cancer. Compared with lymph nodes, tumors were less diverse; compared with nontumor tissue, more. The lymph node origin of tumor T cells was framed as consistent with a hypothesis, not demonstrated. Most tumor T cells seemingly derive from lymph node, then expand in tumor.

From the multiplex PCR reads, TCRdb called clonotypes with MiXCR, one entry per CDR3 protein. The sample includes around 230,000 distinct CDR3 sequences, around 35% of them seen just once. Sample: axillary lymph node tissue. This chain uses TRBV7-9 with TRBJ2-1, with 12 bases matching TRBD2. This clonotype originated in a female donor with breast cancer. Some clones in this sample may be carry-over from other donors' samples. This chain's CDR3 is CASSLDLAGGPVEQFF. CDR3 in DNA: TGTGCCAGCAGCTTAGATCTAGCGGGGGGGCCGGTTGAGCAGTTCTTC. Full variable domain (missing parts from reference TRBV7-9 and TRBJ2-1): DTGVSQNPRHKITKRGQNVTFRCDPISEHNRLYWYRQTLGQGPEFLTYFQNEAQLEKSRLLSDRFSAERPKGSFSTLEIQRTEQGDSAMYLCASSLDLAGGPVEQFFGPGTRLTVL.